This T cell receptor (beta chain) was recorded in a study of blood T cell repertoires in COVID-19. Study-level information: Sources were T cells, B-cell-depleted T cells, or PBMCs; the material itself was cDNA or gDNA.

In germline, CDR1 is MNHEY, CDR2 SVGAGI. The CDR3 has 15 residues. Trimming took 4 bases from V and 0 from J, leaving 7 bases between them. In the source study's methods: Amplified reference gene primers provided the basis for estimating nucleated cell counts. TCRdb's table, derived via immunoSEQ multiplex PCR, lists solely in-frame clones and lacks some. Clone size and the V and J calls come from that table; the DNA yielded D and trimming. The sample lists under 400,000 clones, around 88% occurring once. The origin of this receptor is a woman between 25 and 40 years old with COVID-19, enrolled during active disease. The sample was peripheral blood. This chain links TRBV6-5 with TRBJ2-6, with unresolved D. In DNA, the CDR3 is TGTGCCAGCAGTTGGGCCCGCTCTGGGGCCAACGTCCTGACTTTC. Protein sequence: CASSWARSGANVLTF.